Listed below are T cell receptor beta chains from one sample, sequenced in a study of neurological immune-mediated disorders. TCRdb passed the 5' RACE reads through MiXCR, listing each CDR3 protein once. The top ten hold around a quarter of the sample, which has over 13,000 distinct CDR3 sequences, about 7.4% seen once. Specimen: CD8+ T cells from blood. The receptor source for this set is a woman aged 35 to 49 in good health. CDR3s include the opening cysteine and the closing phenylalanine or tryptophan. Each record gives: CDR3 length, V gene, CDR3 protein.

16 TRBV20-1 CSARESGTSVGQPQHF
11 TRBV7-2 CAGSLGGEQFF
15 TRBV20-1 CSARRDRAGNQPYHF
14 TRBV27 CASISVLAPETQYF
13 TRBV7-9 CAAVGGLTDTQYF
17 TRBV2 CASSERLAGVRGGELFF
18 TRBV12-3/TRBV12-4 CASSSHLMTGFLHSPLHF
12 TRBV20-1 CSAGGPDRRGTF
16 TRBV3-1 CASSQDSGGGTDTQYF
14 TRBV2 CASRGTGPNTEAFF
15 TRBV21-1 CASSNGDRQTGELFF